This TCR beta chain stems from a study of tumor-infiltrating lymphocytes in primary liver carcinoma. Without any cell sorting, about 19-31 mg of bulk tissue yielded co-extracted RNA and DNA. A note on this clonotype: Possible read error: a much larger clone is one base away.

This CDR3 is built from 13 residues. Production of TCR beta cDNA used about 500 ng total RNA together with a constant-region primer. A slightly modified ARM-PCR protocol with three nested multiplex PCR rounds produced these TCR beta libraries. The first two PCR rounds used TRBV1-TRBV30 forward primers with a C-beta reverse primer, 9 to 10 cycles each. TCRdb passed the multiplex PCR reads through MiXCR, listing each CDR3 protein once. The table includes roughly 120,000 distinct CDR3 sequences, 60% to 70% detected once. The material sequenced was liver tumor tissue from sampling region 1. Subset described: tumor region T1, superior pole. The TCR comes from an older woman with primary liver carcinoma and hepatitis B virus infection. V gene TRBV12-3 or TRBV12-4 combines with J gene TRBJ2-7; no clear D gene. CDR3 bases: TGTGCCAGCAGTTTTTTCCGAACCTACGAGCACTACTTC. This gives the protein CASSFFRTYEHYF.